These 3 T cell receptor beta chains were all obtained from the same sample, sequenced in a study of blood T cells in healthy people across ages. It was with a sample-barcoded 5' primer and a J-beta primer mix that a second PCR of about 6 to 11 cycles was run. Via MiXCR, TCRdb re-called the 5' RACE reads, giving one row per CDR3 protein. This sample has some 1.4 million distinct CDR3 sequences, with roughly 45% found just once. The sample comprised blood. Receptors were obtained from a woman under 30 in good health.

This clonotype was picked up a small number of times. The J gene is TRBJ2-1, the V gene TRBV7-8; TRBD2 is a possible D gene (5 bases). Per germline, CDR1 SGHVS and CDR2 FQNEAQ. The CDR3 runs 14 residues. V lost 1 base, J lost 8 bases, and 12 bases lay in between. Here the CDR3 DNA reads TGTGCCAGCAGCTTAGGGCCGGGATACTATGAGCAGTTCTTC. As protein: CASSLGPGYYEQFF.

The chain uses TRBV6-1 and TRBJ1-2, with 9 bases fitting TRBD1. The CDR3 is made up of 15 amino acids. Unmatched junction bases numbered 6, after V lost 0 bases and J lost 7 bases. The V gene's germline CDR1 is MNHNS and CDR2 SASEGT. The CDR3 loop is CASSEAAGTGFGYTF. CDR3 bases: TGTGCCAGCAGTGAAGCGGCCGGGACAGGGTTTGGCTACACCTTC.

This clonotype has just a few counts. The chain combines TRBV7-9 with TRBJ2-5, with 8 bases matching TRBD2. The J call could be wrong; TRBJ2-7 is a better fit for the DNA end. Germline lookup yields CDR1 SEHNR and CDR2 FQNEAQ (reference sequence). CDR3 size: 14 residues. The chain's CDR3 is CASSLALAGSEQYF. The CDR3 coding sequence is TGTGCCAGCAGCTTAGCCCTAGCGGGCTCCGAGCAGTACTTC.